One sample yielded the 21 T cell receptor beta chains listed below, sequenced in a study of T cells in Graves' hyperthyroidism and ophthalmopathy. It was RNA transcripts that yielded the amplified TCR beta CDR3 regions. During a first-round RT-PCR of the TCR CDR3, the HTBI primer set was used. TCRdb fed the multiplex PCR reads into MiXCR, producing one record per CDR3 protein. The sample carries about 380,000 distinct CDR3 sequences, approximately 17% recorded once. Material: blood. The receptor set was obtained from a man aged 18 to 30 with Graves' ophthalmopathy.

The chain has TRBV12-3 or TRBV12-4 and TRBJ2-1, with 15 bases identical to TRBD2. The CDR3 is 22 amino acids. Unmatched junction bases numbered 18, after V lost 6 bases and J lost 0 bases. The CDR3 sequence: CASSRSRTSGGALFSSYNEQFF. As DNA, the CDR3 is TGTGCCAGCAGCCGATCCCGGACTAGCGGGGGGGCCCTTTTTAGCTCCTACAATGAGCAGTTCTTC.

This clonotype was detected many times. This chain connects TRBV7-2 to TRBJ2-5; 11 bases line up with TRBD1. V shed 5 bases and J 2 bases; nucleotides not matched to a gene: 1. In germline, CDR1 is SGHTA, CDR2 FQGNSA. The CDR3 consists of 14 residues. The CDR3 DNA sequence: TGTGCCAGCAGCCGGGACAGGGGGCAAGAGACCCAGTACTTC. It yields the protein CASSRDRGQETQYF. Drawing the rest from reference TRBV7-2 and TRBJ2-5, the complete variable domain is GAGVSQSPSNKVTEKGKDVELRCDPISGHTALYWYRQSLGQGLEFLIYFQGNSAPDKSGLPSDRFSAERTGGSVSTLTIQRTQQEDSAVYLCASSRDRGQETQYFGPGTRLLVL.

The table lists this clonotype with a few counts. The chain has TRBV2 and TRBJ1-4, with 7 bases lining up with TRBD1. CDR1 SNHLY and CDR2 FYNNEI come from the germline V gene. V dropped 5 bases and J dropped 3; count of bases not matched to a gene: 12. The CDR3 totals 17 residues. In DNA, the CDR3 is TGTGCCAGCAGTCCCGGGGTAGACAGGGAAGCTAATGAAAAACTGTTTTTT. It yields the protein CASSPGVDREANEKLFF.

The chain is built from TRBV20-1 and TRBJ2-1; 7 positions match TRBD2. J gave up 4 bases and V 0 bases, and 3 bases lay outside the gene matches. Germline assignment: CDR1 DFQATT and CDR2 SNEGSKA (reference sequence). The CDR3 extends over 14 amino acids. The CDR3 DNA follows: TGCAGTGCTAGAGATCCAGCGGGATACAATGAGCAGTTCTTC. Residues: CSARDPAGYNEQFF.

This clonotype appeared a few times. The chain has TRBV6-1 and TRBJ2-5; 11 bases line up with TRBD1. Unmatched junction bases numbered 7, after V lost 7 bases and J lost 3 bases. CDR1 and CDR2 (germline): MNHNS, SASEGT. The CDR3 has 15 amino acids. CDR3 coding DNA: TGTGCCAGCAAAATCCGGGACAGGGGGAAAGAGACCCAGTACTTC. Its translation is CASKIRDRGKETQYF.

With regard to this clonotype: This may stem from a read error, because a much larger clone lies one nucleotide away. The chain joins TRBV5-6 to TRBJ1-2, with no clear D. Germline-derived CDR1 and CDR2 are SGHDT and YYEEEE. This CDR3 region has 13 residues. The DNA of the CDR3 is TGTGCCTGCAGCCCGAGTGACCTCTATGGCTACACCTTC. This translates into CACSPSDLYGYTF.

The chain joins TRBV14 to TRBJ1-1, with D possibly being TRBD1 (5 bases). V was pared by 7 bases and J by 4 bases, with 22 bases between. The CDR3 sequence is 16 residues long. CDR1 and CDR2 from the germline V gene are SGHDN and FVKESK. As DNA, the CDR3 is TGTGCCAGCACCGCAGGCCAGTCTACCGGGGGCACTGAAGCTTTCTTT. It translates to CASTAGQSTGGTEAFF.

Only a few counts were recorded for this clonotype. The V and J genes are TRBV3-1 and TRBJ2-7; tentative D call: TRBD1 (6 bases). CDR3 size: 15 residues. Trimming removed 6 bases at V and 0 bases at J, with 15 bases between. Germline-derived CDR1 and CDR2 are LGHDT and YNNKEL (reference sequence). The CDR3 coding sequence is TGTGCCAGCAGACCCTCGGACAGCAGCTCCTACGAGCAGTACTTC. Protein sequence: CASRPSDSSSYEQYF.

The chain links TRBV2 to TRBJ1-1, with 12 bases lining up with TRBD1. The ends lost 2 bases at V and 7 bases at J; junction bases unmatched: 5. The CDR3 is 15 amino acids. Germline lookup yields CDR1 SNHLY and CDR2 FYNNEI. The CDR3 bases are TGTGCCAGCAGTGAATTAGGGGACAGGGGGCTTGAAGCTTTCTTT. It translates to CASSELGDRGLEAFF.

This clonotype came up a few times. This rearrangement joins TRBV20-1 to TRBJ2-7, with 9 bases lining up with TRBD2. CDR1 and CDR2 (germline): DFQATT, SNEGSKA (reference sequence). V was pared by 6 bases and J by 7 bases, with 13 bases of the junction left unmatched. CDR3 length: 14 residues. For the CDR3, the DNA is TGCAGTGCCCGCCGGGGAGCGGGGGGTTTTGAGCAGTACTTC. Protein: CSARRGAGGFEQYF.

This clonotype was seen many times. The V call is TRBV20-1, the J call TRBJ1-4; D is unresolved. This CDR3 region has 15 residues. The V gene's germline CDR1 is DFQATT and CDR2 SNEGSKA (reference sequence). Trimming left V 4 bases short and J 4 bases short, with 16 bases between. CDR3 in amino acids: CSATRAGSDNEKLFF. The CDR3, as DNA: TGCAGTGCTACCCGAGCAGGCAGCGATAATGAAAAACTGTTTTTT.

With regard to this clonotype: This sequence may be a read error, since a much larger clone differs from it by one base. This chain connects TRBV2 to TRBJ2-5, with D possibly being TRBD1 (7 bases). Per germline, CDR1 SNHLY and CDR2 FYNNEI. V dropped 8 bases and J dropped 3 bases, with 22 bases sitting between them. This CDR3 is 16 amino acids long. The DNA of the CDR3 is TGTGCCAGCTCCGTTCCAGTAACAGGGGAGGAAGAGACCCAGTACTTC. It yields the protein CASSVPVTGEEETQYF.

This clonotype came up a few times. The chain joins TRBV5-1 to TRBJ2-3; D is unresolved. Trimming shortened V by 0 bases and J by 2 bases, and 7 bases separated the two germline ends. Germline CDR1 is SGHRS and CDR2 is YFSETQ. The CDR3 has 14 amino acids. CDR3: CASSLGGITDTQYF. For the CDR3, the DNA is TGCGCCAGCAGCTTGGGCGGTATCACAGATACGCAGTATTTT.

This clonotype was recorded a few times. Written as DNA, the CDR3 is TGCAGCGTTCAATTCTCCTATAATTCACCCCTCCACTTT. It yields the protein CSVQFSYNSPLHF. The chain has TRBV29-1 and TRBJ1-6, with D unresolved. Between the trimmed V and J ends, which lost 5 bases and 0 bases, there was a span of 5 bases. Germline lookup yields CDR1 SQVTM and CDR2 ANQGSEA. There are 13 residues in the CDR3.

In DNA, the CDR3 is TGTGCCAGCAGTAAAGGGATAGCCGGGGGGTCCGAGACCCAGTACTTC. It encodes CASSKGIAGGSETQYF. J is TRBJ2-5 and V is TRBV6-1, with 7 bases matching TRBD2. The CDR3 sequence is 16 residues long. CDR1 is MNHNS and CDR2 is SASEGT in the germline V gene. V shed 5 bases, J shed 5 bases, and the junction held 14 bases outside the gene matches.

This clonotype was counted many times. The gene calls are TRBV3-1 and TRBJ1-1; D is undetermined. The CDR3 is 12 residues long. The V and J ends lost 1 base and 12 bases respectively, with 12 bases between them. Germline V gene lookup returns CDR1 LGHDT and CDR2 YNNKEL (reference sequence). The CDR3 DNA follows: TGTGCCAGCAGCCAAGGGGCAAGGGAGACTTTCTTT. This gives the protein CASSQGARETFF.

The rearrangement links TRBV7-9 to TRBJ1-4, with D uncertain. Germline V gene lookup returns CDR1 SEHNR and CDR2 FQNEAQ (reference sequence). Trimming left V 7 bases short and J 8 bases short, with 20 bases between. This CDR3 is built from 15 residues. The CDR3 loop reads CASTLNPGPGEKLFF. The CDR3 bases are TGTGCCAGCACCCTTAACCCGGGCCCCGGAGAAAAACTGTTTTTT.

CDR3 sequence: CASSIDRGYGYTF. The CDR3 coding sequence is TGTGCCAGTAGTATTGACAGGGGCTATGGCTACACCTTC. V gene TRBV19 combines with J gene TRBJ1-2, with 8 bases lining up with TRBD1. The CDR3 consists of 13 residues. V lost 3 bases and J lost 4; bases outside the gene matches: 1. Germline CDR1 and CDR2: LNHDA and SQIVND (reference sequence). Based on the CDR3 plus reference TRBV19 and TRBJ1-2, the full variable domain is DGGITQSPKYLFRKEGQNVTLSCEQNLNHDAMYWYRQDPGQGLRLIYYSQIVNDFQKGDIAEGYSVSREKKESFPLTVTSAQKNPTAFYLCASSIDRGYGYTFGSGTRLTVV.

This clonotype was picked up many times. The chain has TRBV2 and TRBJ2-7, with unresolved D. Germline CDR1 reads SNHLY; CDR2 reads FYNNEI. The V and J ends lost 5 bases and 3 bases respectively, with 8 bases between them. The CDR3 contains 12 residues. The CDR3 nucleotides read TGTGCCAGCAGTCAACCCAGCTACGAGCAGTACTTC. This gives the protein CASSQPSYEQYF.

This clonotype was picked up many times. The CDR3 loop is CASSSGTMVSLADTQYF. The CDR3 DNA reads as TGTGCCAGCAGTTCCGGGACAATGGTATCGCTCGCAGATACGCAGTATTTT. The chain uses TRBV28 and TRBJ2-3; possible D gene TRBD1, 6 bases. V shed 4 bases and J shed 4 bases, with 21 bases lying between them. The CDR3 covers 17 residues. The V gene's germline CDR1 is MDHEN and CDR2 SYDVKM.

Only a few counts were recorded for this clonotype. CDR3 amino acids: CASSITSEEGNTEAFF. The CDR3 region has the DNA TGTGCCAGTAGTATTACTTCGGAAGAGGGGAACACTGAAGCTTTCTTT. The chain carries TRBV19 and TRBJ1-1; D remains ambiguous. V lost 3 bases and J lost 1, with 15 bases in between. There are 16 residues in the CDR3. The germline gives CDR1 LNHDA, CDR2 SQIVND (reference sequence).